Reported below is one TCR beta chain. Its antigen remains unknown. The sample carries other DNA sequences with the same CDR3. Cycle 7 day 1, cycle 4 day 1, and baseline were the timepoints at which blood was sampled. This record comes from a study of OX40 agonist ivuxolimab in advanced cancers. Study findings and constraints: Blood T cells, both CD4+ and CD8+, expanded clonally by week 6 at 0.1 to 3.0 mg/kg. Clonal expansion among partial responders at 0.1-3.0 mg/kg ranked near the lowest. The specificity for antigen of the expanded peripheral T cells was not determined.

Using immunoSEQ multiplex PCR, the repertoire was profiled, and TCRdb retains in-frame clones only, with some absent. The sample has over 65,000 clones; approximately 84% are singletons. This CDR3 is built from 13 residues. The V gene lost 3 bases and the J gene lost 5 bases, with 8 bases spanning the gap. Germline CDR1 is LNHDA and CDR2 is SQIVND (reference sequence). The clonotype was recovered from an adult with an advanced solid tumor such as melanoma, head and neck, liver or kidney cancer. Sample: CD4+ or CD8+ T cells sorted from blood, taken in a trial of the OX40 agonist ivuxolimab. The V and J genes are TRBV19 and TRBJ1-5; D is possibly TRBD1 (5 bases). The CDR3 DNA follows: TGTGCCAGTAGTATTCGGGGGGATCAGCCCCAGCATTTT. It translates to CASSIRGDQPQHF.